The rows below give T cell receptor beta chains drawn from one sample of a study of spatial heterogeneity in lung cancer. TCRdb fed the 5' RACE reads into MiXCR, producing one record per CDR3 protein. The sample yields about 710 distinct CDR3 sequences, roughly 10% seen once. Material: normal lung tissue next to the tumor, obtained at surgery. The receptor source for this set is a male donor with early-stage non-small cell lung cancer. Each CDR3 is given with its conserved first and last residue. The D gene is left open where the match is weak. Only part of the rows carry a size: once, few, many, or a class if the clone is expanded.

d_gene: NA
v_gene: TRBV6-5
j_gene: TRBJ2-3
abundance: medium-sized
CDR3aa: CASSRTRETQYF
CDR3nt: TGTGCCAGCAGCAGGACCAGGGAGACGCAGTATTTT

d_gene: NA
v_gene: TRBV7-6
j_gene: TRBJ1-4
abundance: NA
CDR3aa: CASSQTKDGKLFF
CDR3nt: TGTGCCAGCAGCCAGACGAAAGACGGAAAACTGTTTTTT

d_gene: TRBD1
v_gene: TRBV5-1
j_gene: TRBJ2-2
abundance: medium-sized
CDR3aa: CASSTGQPANTGELFF
CDR3nt: TGCGCCAGCAGCACGGGACAGCCCGCGAACACCGGGGAGCTGTTTTTT

d_gene: NA
v_gene: TRBV27
j_gene: TRBJ1-3
abundance: large
CDR3aa: CASSDRFENTIYF
CDR3nt: TGTGCCAGCAGTGACAGGTTTGAAAACACCATATATTTT

d_gene: NA
v_gene: TRBV14
j_gene: TRBJ2-1
abundance: medium-sized
CDR3aa: CASSQAWTDSSYNEQFF
CDR3nt: TGTGCCAGCAGCCAAGCCTGGACTGATAGCTCCTACAATGAGCAGTTCTTC

d_gene: TRBD1
v_gene: TRBV12-3/TRBV12-4
j_gene: TRBJ2-2
abundance: medium-sized
CDR3aa: CASSGQAGELFF
CDR3nt: TGTGCCAGCTCGGGACAGGCCGGGGAGCTGTTTTTT

d_gene: TRBD1
v_gene: TRBV19
j_gene: TRBJ2-3
abundance: medium-sized
CDR3aa: CASSLDRASTDTQYF
CDR3nt: TGTGCCAGTAGCCTCGACAGGGCTAGCACAGATACGCAGTATTTT

d_gene: NA
v_gene: TRBV3-1
j_gene: TRBJ1-2
abundance: NA
CDR3aa: CASSQTVANYGYTF
CDR3nt: TGTGCCAGCAGCCAAACGGTAGCTAACTATGGCTACACCTTC

d_gene: TRBD1
v_gene: TRBV20-1
j_gene: TRBJ2-1
abundance: few
CDR3aa: CSASGTGKFNEQFF
CDR3nt: TGCAGTGCTTCCGGGACAGGGAAATTCAATGAGCAGTTCTTC

d_gene: TRBD2
v_gene: TRBV30
j_gene: TRBJ2-3
abundance: NA
CDR3aa: CAWSSLAGAGDTQYF
CDR3nt: TGTGCCTGGAGTTCGTTAGCGGGAGCAGGAGATACGCAGTATTTT

d_gene: NA
v_gene: TRBV6-6
j_gene: TRBJ2-5
abundance: large
CDR3aa: CASSHRDLQETQYF
CDR3nt: TGTGCCAGCAGCCACAGGGATCTCCAAGAGACCCAGTACTTC

d_gene: NA
v_gene: TRBV7-9
j_gene: TRBJ1-6
abundance: large
CDR3aa: CASSEGLHNSPLHF
CDR3nt: TGTGCCAGCAGTGAGGGTCTACATAATTCACCCCTCCACTTT

d_gene: TRBD1
v_gene: TRBV11-2
j_gene: TRBJ2-7
abundance: large
CDR3aa: CASSPDRGHREQYF
CDR3nt: TGTGCCAGCAGCCCGGACAGGGGGCACCGAGAGCAGTACTTC

d_gene: NA
v_gene: TRBV6-1
j_gene: TRBJ2-7
abundance: large
CDR3aa: CASSSRTDYVEQYF
CDR3nt: TGTGCCAGCAGTTCCCGGACGGACTACGTCGAGCAGTACTTC

d_gene: NA
v_gene: TRBV25-1
j_gene: TRBJ1-1
abundance: large
CDR3aa: CASSESGMNTEAFF
CDR3nt: TGTGCCAGCAGTGAATCCGGGATGAACACTGAAGCTTTCTTT

d_gene: NA
v_gene: TRBV3-1
j_gene: TRBJ2-3
abundance: NA
CDR3aa: CASGGGELRKITDTQYF
CDR3nt: TGTGCCAGCGGAGGAGGAGAACTCCGAAAGATAACAGATACGCAGTATTTT

d_gene: NA
v_gene: TRBV2
j_gene: TRBJ2-4
abundance: large
CDR3aa: CASSDVGNIQYF
CDR3nt: TGTGCCAGCAGTGATGTGGGAAACATTCAGTACTTC

d_gene: NA
v_gene: TRBV12-3/TRBV12-4
j_gene: TRBJ1-2
abundance: NA
CDR3aa: CASSLNQGNYGYTF
CDR3nt: TGTGCCAGCAGTTTAAACCAGGGAAACTATGGCTACACCTTC